A single sample is the source of the 10 T cell receptor beta chains below, sequenced in a study of blood T cell repertoires in COVID-19. Clones were sequenced by immunoSEQ multiplex PCR, and TCRdb holds only the in-frame ones, with some missing. The profile shows 230,000 or so clones, roughly 80% of them singletons. Sequenced input: peripheral blood. These receptors all stem from a man aged 30 to 39 with active or convalescent COVID-19.

CDR3 DNA: TGTGCCAGCAGTGAAGCGCGGGGGACCCCGGGGGCTTTCTTT. It translates to CASSEARGTPGAFF. V gene TRBV2 combines with J gene TRBJ1-1; weak D call: TRBD1 (5 bases). Germline-derived CDR1 and CDR2 are SNHLY and FYNNEI. The V and J ends lost 0 bases and 11 bases respectively, with 16 bases between them. CDR3 length equals 14 residues. Full variable domain (missing parts from reference TRBV2 and TRBJ1-1): EPEVTQTPSHQVTQMGQEVILRCVPISNHLYFYWYRQILGQKVEFLVSFYNNEISEKSEIFDDQFSVERPDGSNFTLKIRSTKLEDSAMYFCASSEARGTPGAFFGQGTRLTVV.

The V and J genes are TRBV4-3 and TRBJ2-2; 7 nucleotides agree with TRBD2. This CDR3 comprises 15 residues. V lost 0 bases and J lost 4; bases outside the gene matches: 2. Germline CDR1 and CDR2: LGHNA and YSLEER. The CDR3: CASSQESSGTGELFF. The CDR3 DNA reads as TGCGCCAGCAGCCAAGAGTCTAGCGGCACCGGGGAGCTGTTTTTT.

The chain carries TRBV3-1 (or the pseudogene TRBV3-2) and TRBJ2-2, with TRBD2 identical over 10 bases. Germline V gene sequence: CDR1 LGHDT, CDR2 YNNKEL (reference sequence). V gave up 3 bases and J gave up 7 bases; unmatched junction bases: 5. This CDR3 is built from 15 residues. The CDR3 DNA reads TGTGCCAGCAGCCAGGAACTAGCGGGGATCGGGGAGCTGTTTTTT. Translation gives CASSQELAGIGELFF.

The table lists this clone with a count of one. In DNA, the CDR3 is TGTGCCAGCAGGGGGAGCGGCAATCAGCCCCAGCATTTT. Translated: CASRGSGNQPQHF. The genes are TRBV2 and TRBJ1-5; D unresolved. Germline-derived CDR1 and CDR2 are SNHLY and FYNNEI. Trimming took off 6 bases at V and 2 bases at J, with 8 bases between the two ends. CDR3 length equals 13 residues.

The rearrangement links TRBV5-6 to TRBJ2-5; 15 nucleotides match TRBD2. J was trimmed by 5 bases and V by 4 bases; bases with no gene match: 12. The CDR3 has 18 residues. From germline, CDR1 is SGHDT and CDR2 YYEEEE. This CDR3 reads CASSPGLAGGPGLETQYF. The DNA of the CDR3 is TGTGCCAGCAGCCCTGGACTAGCGGGGGGGCCGGGTTTGGAGACCCAGTACTTC.

Comment on this clone: A read error may explain this, as a much larger clone is one base away. The chain employs TRBV27 and TRBJ1-5, with 7 bases lining up with TRBD1. V lost 6 bases and J lost 6; bases outside the gene matches: 2. This CDR3 contains 12 residues. Germline CDR1 is MNHEY and CDR2 is SMNVEV (reference sequence). This CDR3 reads CASSNRGQPQHF. The CDR3 DNA reads as TGTGCCAGCAGCAACAGGGGTCAGCCCCAGCATTTT.

The chain recombines TRBV28 with TRBJ1-2; D may be TRBD1 (6 bases). Germline V CDR1 and CDR2: MDHEN, SYDVKM. The CDR3 sequence is 16 residues long. V was pared by 4 bases and J by 8 bases, with 23 bases between. Here the CDR3 reads CASSWRGGRGISGYTF. In DNA form, the CDR3 reads TGTGCCAGCAGTTGGCGTGGGGGCAGGGGTATTTCAGGCTACACCTTC.

This clone occurred many times. This chain connects TRBV2 to TRBJ2-1, with a weak D call TRBD2 (6 bases). CDR1 and CDR2 (germline): SNHLY, FYNNEI. Trimming pared 11 bases from V and 2 bases from J, leaving 16 bases between. The CDR3 runs to 14 residues. CDR3 nucleotide sequence: TGTGCCGGGAGGCAGGCGGGACCCTACAATGAGCAGTTCTTC. Protein: CAGRQAGPYNEQFF.

This clone turned up a few times. This sequence joins TRBV30 and TRBJ2-7; 8 bases are shared with TRBD2. Per germline, CDR1 GTSNPN and CDR2 SVGIG (reference sequence). V dropped 7 bases and J dropped 3; count of bases not matched to a gene: 11. This CDR3 is built from 14 residues. CDR3 loop: CAYPPPGLDYEQYF. CDR3 DNA: TGTGCCTACCCACCCCCGGGACTAGACTACGAGCAGTACTTC. Drawing the rest from reference TRBV30 and TRBJ2-7, the complete variable domain is SQTIHQWPATLVQPVGSPLSLECTVEGTSNPNLYWYRQAAGRGLQLLFYSVGIGQISSEVPQNLSASRPQDRQFILSSKKLLLSDSGFYLCAYPPPGLDYEQYFGPGTRLTVT.

The chain employs TRBV19 and TRBJ2-2, with 7 nucleotides matching TRBD2. Germline V gene sequence: CDR1 LNHDA, CDR2 SQIVND (reference sequence). V was clipped by 6 bases and J by 1 base; unmatched bases: 8. The CDR3 extends over 16 amino acids. CDR3 in DNA: TGTGCCAGTAGCCCAATAGCGGGCGTGAACACCGGGGAGCTGTTTTTT. Translated, it gives CASSPIAGVNTGELFF.